What follows are 28 T cell receptor beta chains derived from one specimen sequenced in a study of T cell responses to AZD1222 COVID-19 vaccine. Some clones are missing from TCRdb's copy, which holds only in-frame ones; the method was immunoSEQ multiplex PCR. This repertoire shows around 160,000 clones, more than 70% found once; its top ten account for around 5.5%. Sequenced material: peripheral blood, taken on day 0 of AZD1222 vaccination. These receptor sequences come from an adult in good health.

The CDR3 bases are TGTGCCAGCAGTTACTCCGGGACTAGCGGGGTGTACGAGCAGTACTTC. It encodes CASSYSGTSGVYEQYF. The genes are TRBV6-6 and TRBJ2-7; TRBD2 aligns across 13 bases. With 0 bases clipped from V and 4 bases from J, the junction kept 3 bases outside the gene matches. This CDR3 spans 16 amino acids. Germline CDR1 reads MNHNY; CDR2 reads SVGAGI (reference sequence).

The count of this clone is one. The genes are TRBV6-2 or TRBV6-3 and TRBJ2-3; tentatively, D is TRBD2 (6 bases). The V end was cut by 2 bases, the J end by 6 bases, with 18 bases between. The CDR3 runs to 16 residues. From germline, CDR1 is MNHEY and CDR2 SVGEGT. The CDR3 DNA reads as TGTGCCAGCAGTTACCCAATCGGGGGAAGGGCGGATACGCAGTATTTT. Translation: CASSYPIGGRADTQYF.

This rearrangement joins TRBV19 to TRBJ1-1; 8 nucleotides align to TRBD1. From germline, CDR1 is LNHDA and CDR2 SQIVND (reference sequence). This CDR3 contains 15 residues. V was clipped by 4 bases and J by 0 bases; unmatched bases: 4. The CDR3 DNA reads TGTGCCAGTAGTACCGGACAGGGAATGAACACTGAAGCTTTCTTT. Translation gives CASSTGQGMNTEAFF.

V usage is TRBV28 and J usage is TRBJ1-2; D gene uncertain. The CDR3 runs to 12 residues. Per the germline V gene, CDR1 is MDHEN and CDR2 is SYDVKM. Trimming removed 5 bases from V and 0 bases from J, with 4 bases in between. The CDR3 loop is CASSDTNYGYTF. The CDR3 DNA follows: TGTGCCAGCAGTGACACTAACTATGGCTACACCTTC.

Regarding this clone: The sample contains more than one DNA sequence encoding this CDR3. The chain couples TRBV18 to TRBJ1-1; a weak D match, TRBD1 (6 bases). The CDR3 runs to 14 residues. Germline values: CDR1 KGHSH, CDR2 LQKENI. V shed 0 bases and J shed 1 base, with 6 bases lying between them. The CDR3 spells CASSPPGGNTEAFF. CDR3 DNA: TGTGCCAGCTCACCACCAGGGGGGAACACTGAAGCTTTCTTT.

This clone is a singleton in its sample. This chain connects TRBV7-2 to TRBJ2-5; no definite D call. The CDR3 loop spans 12 amino acids. V gave up 3 bases and J gave up 5 bases, with 7 bases separating them. Germline CDR1 reads SGHTA; CDR2 reads FQGNSA. CDR3 amino acids: CASSFGRETQYF. The CDR3 DNA follows: TGTGCCAGCAGCTTTGGCCGGGAGACCCAGTACTTC.

V and J are TRBV29-1 and TRBJ2-3; no firm D call. The germline gives CDR1 SQVTM, CDR2 ANQGSEA. This CDR3 is built from 12 residues. Deletions cut 4 bases from V and 1 base from J, with 6 bases between. The CDR3 DNA sequence: TGCAGCGTTGTTGCGGGCACAGATACGCAGTATTTT. This codes for CSVVAGTDTQYF.

The rearrangement links TRBV5-4 to TRBJ2-7; 7 nucleotides line up with TRBD1. The ends lost 3 bases at V and 3 bases at J; junction bases unmatched: 9. There are 15 residues in the CDR3. Germline CDR1 reads SGHNT; CDR2 reads YYREEE (reference sequence). The CDR3 reads CASSSVRSGGYEQYF. CDR3 DNA: TGTGCCAGCAGCTCGGTACGGTCAGGGGGCTACGAGCAGTACTTC.

CDR3 bases: TGTGCCAGCAGTTCGACCAAGCTCGACAGGGCCGGAAACACCATATATTTT. Translated: CASSSTKLDRAGNTIYF. The rearrangement uses TRBV27 and TRBJ1-3, with 7 positions matching TRBD1. The V gene's germline CDR1 is MNHEY and CDR2 SMNVEV (reference sequence). J gave up 4 bases and V 4 bases, and 13 bases lay outside the gene matches. The CDR3 loop spans 17 amino acids.

The chain combines TRBV5-4 with TRBJ1-2; no clear D. The V and J ends lost 0 bases and 2 bases respectively, with 11 bases between them. Per germline, CDR1 SGHNT and CDR2 YYREEE (reference sequence). The CDR3 is 15 residues long. CDR3 amino acids: CASSLGLWQNYGYTF. In DNA, the CDR3 is TGTGCCAGCAGCTTGGGTCTCTGGCAGAACTATGGCTACACCTTC.

The CDR3 loop reads CASSVGQFTYEQYF. CDR3 sequence (DNA): TGTGCCAGCAGCGTTGGACAGTTCACCTACGAGCAGTACTTC. The chain is built from TRBV9 and TRBJ2-7; tentative D call: TRBD1 (6 bases). The V gene lost 2 bases and the J gene lost 2 bases, with 11 bases spanning the gap. Germline assignment: CDR1 SGDLS and CDR2 YYNGEE. This CDR3 region has 14 residues.

The V and J genes are TRBV12-3 or TRBV12-4 and TRBJ2-3, with D perhaps TRBD1 (7 bases). The CDR3 totals 13 residues. V lost 7 bases and J lost 6, with 14 bases in between. CDR3 DNA sequence: TGTGCCAGCATCTTAGGAGGGGGCGATACGCAGTATTTT. It specifies CASILGGGDTQYF.

The J gene is TRBJ2-3, the V gene TRBV3-1 (or the pseudogene TRBV3-2); D is unresolved. Germline CDR1 reads LGHDT; CDR2 reads YNNKEL (reference sequence). Trimming took 3 bases from V and 2 from J, leaving 12 bases between them. This CDR3 has 15 residues. CDR3 sequence reads: CASSQPNLATDTQYF. Written as DNA, the CDR3 is TGTGCCAGCAGCCAGCCAAACCTGGCCACAGATACGCAGTATTTT.

This sequence joins TRBV4-2 and TRBJ2-1, with D perhaps given as TRBD1 or TRBD2 (5 bases each). V lost 4 bases to trimming and J lost 3 bases, with 13 bases between them. This CDR3 is 15 amino acids long. From germline, CDR1 is LGHNA and CDR2 YNFKEQ. This CDR3 reads CASSPASGHYNEQFF. For the CDR3, the DNA is TGTGCCAGCAGCCCTGCGTCGGGGCACTACAATGAGCAGTTCTTC.

The J gene is TRBJ1-3, the V gene TRBV7-2; D is undetermined. V lost 2 bases to trimming and J lost 8 bases, with 13 bases between them. The germline V gene encodes CDR1 SGHTA and CDR2 FQGNSA. CDR3 length: 14 residues. The DNA of the CDR3 is TGTGCCAGCAGCTTAACGGCCCTGGGCCACACCATATATTTT. Translating gives CASSLTALGHTIYF.

The chain employs TRBV30 and TRBJ2-7; either TRBD1 or TRBD2 may supply D (6 bases each). V was pared by 4 bases and J by 6 bases, with 22 bases between. Germline CDR1 is GTSNPN and CDR2 is SVGIG (reference sequence). The CDR3 has 15 residues. The CDR3 reads CAWMHPGEGGLEQYF. In DNA, the CDR3 is TGTGCCTGGATGCATCCAGGGGAAGGGGGGCTCGAGCAGTACTTC.

This rearrangement joins TRBV18 to TRBJ1-1, with unresolved D. Germline V gene lookup returns CDR1 KGHSH and CDR2 LQKENI. Trimming left V 3 bases short and J 6 bases short, with 8 bases between. The CDR3 has 12 amino acids. CDR3 coding DNA: TGTGCCAGCTCACCGATTGAGGCTGAAGCTTTCTTT. Translated: CASSPIEAEAFF. The entire variable domain, with the rest obtained from reference TRBV18 and TRBJ1-1, is as follows: NAGVMQNPRHLVRRRGQEARLRCSPMKGHSHVYWYRQLPEEGLKFMVYLQKENIIDESGMPKERFSAEFPKEGPSILRIQQVVRGDSAAYFCASSPIEAEAFFGQGTRLTVV.

The chain carries TRBV7-9 and TRBJ1-1, with D possibly being TRBD1 (6 bases). There are 15 residues in the CDR3. Germline CDR1 is SEHNR and CDR2 is FQNEAQ (reference sequence). The V end was cut by 5 bases, the J end by 4 bases, with 17 bases between. The CDR3 nucleotides read TGTGCCAGCAGCCCGTCCCAGGGGTGGGGCACTGAAGCTTTCTTT. Translation gives CASSPSQGWGTEAFF.

The V call is TRBV6-2 or TRBV6-3, the J call TRBJ2-2; D could derive from TRBD1 or TRBD2 (5 bases each). Germline V gene data show CDR1 as MNHEY and CDR2 as SVGEGT. The CDR3 has 14 residues. Trimming stripped 6 bases from V and 2 bases from J, with 10 bases between. The CDR3 nucleotides read TGTGCCAGCAGCTCGGGGCTCAACACCGGGGAGCTGTTTTTT. Translated: CASSSGLNTGELFF.

The rearrangement uses TRBV2 and TRBJ1-5; 9 bases are a match to TRBD1. The CDR3 spans 14 residues. V dropped 6 bases and J dropped 3; count of bases not matched to a gene: 3. Germline V lookup: CDR1 SNHLY, CDR2 FYNNEI. CDR3 protein: CASRGQGNNQPQHF. DNA for the CDR3: TGTGCCAGCAGAGGACAGGGGAACAATCAGCCCCAGCATTTT. Together with reference TRBV2 and TRBJ1-5, the CDR3 gives the full variable domain: EPEVTQTPSHQVTQMGQEVILRCVPISNHLYFYWYRQILGQKVEFLVSFYNNEISEKSEIFDDQFSVERPDGSNFTLKIRSTKLEDSAMYFCASRGQGNNQPQHFGDGTRLSIL.

In DNA form, the CDR3 reads TGTGCCAGCAGAATCGCCGGGGCCAACGTCCTGACTTTC. The encoded protein is CASRIAGANVLTF. The V call is TRBV28, the J call TRBJ2-6; D gene unclear. V lost 6 bases and J lost 4, with 7 bases in between. CDR1 and CDR2 (germline): MDHEN, SYDVKM. The CDR3 runs 13 residues.

The rearrangement joins TRBV5-1 to TRBJ1-2; D is ambiguous. CDR1 is SGHRS and CDR2 is YFSETQ in the germline V gene. The germline V and J ends were trimmed by 0 bases and 8 bases, with 11 bases remaining between them. CDR3 length: 13 residues. The CDR3 nucleotides read TGCGCCAGCAGCTTGGAAATGGATTCAGGCTACACCTTC. Translating gives CASSLEMDSGYTF.

This clone was seen once. The chain links TRBV19 to TRBJ1-6; D call uncertain. Germline V lookup: CDR1 LNHDA, CDR2 SQIVND (reference sequence). The CDR3 consists of 14 residues. Trimming took 7 bases from V and 7 from J, leaving 14 bases between them. For the CDR3, the DNA is TGTGCCAGTACGCGAGAAAACCAGAATTCACCCCTCCACTTT. Protein product: CASTRENQNSPLHF.

This clone occurred once. The V gene is TRBV30, the J gene TRBJ1-2; D remains ambiguous. CDR3 length: 12 amino acids. The germline V gene encodes CDR1 GTSNPN and CDR2 SVGIG (reference sequence). Trimming removed 5 bases from V and 8 bases from J, with 15 bases in between. The CDR3 loop is CAWGPQTGGYTF. The CDR3 bases are TGTGCCTGGGGCCCACAGACTGGGGGCTACACCTTC.

This sequence joins TRBV30 and TRBJ2-3, with a possible D match to TRBD1 (6 bases). Germline CDR1 reads GTSNPN; CDR2 reads SVGIG (reference sequence). Deletions cut 2 bases from V and 0 bases from J, with 15 bases between. This CDR3 is built from 16 residues. CDR3 loop: CAWSSGQRLSTDTQYF. The CDR3 DNA reads as TGTGCCTGGAGTAGTGGACAGCGGCTAAGCACAGATACGCAGTATTTT.

The chain combines TRBV28 with TRBJ1-5, with 8 bases matching TRBD1. Trimming removed 6 bases from V and 3 bases from J; junction bases left unmatched: 10. CDR3 length: 16 amino acids. Germline V gene sequence: CDR1 MDHEN, CDR2 SYDVKM. CDR3 protein: CASRMTGDRNNQPQHF. The CDR3 DNA reads as TGTGCCAGCAGGATGACAGGGGATCGGAACAATCAGCCCCAGCATTTT.

The rearrangement joins TRBV4-2 to TRBJ2-5, with no clear D. Germline loops: CDR1 LGHNA, CDR2 YNFKEQ. This CDR3 is built from 12 residues. The V end was cut by 4 bases, the J end by 10 bases, with 13 bases between. CDR3 region: CASSPGFQVQYF. For the CDR3, the DNA is TGTGCCAGCAGCCCCGGTTTCCAGGTCCAGTACTTC.

CDR3 amino acids: CASRIAGSYEQYF. CDR3 in DNA: TGTGCCAGCAGGATAGCGGGGAGTTACGAGCAGTACTTC. The rearrangement links TRBV27 to TRBJ2-7, with 8 bases lining up with TRBD2. CDR3 length: 13 residues. Germline assignment: CDR1 MNHEY and CDR2 SMNVEV (reference sequence). Unmatched junction bases numbered 5, after V lost 6 bases and J lost 4 bases.